This TCR beta chain was sequenced for a study of blood T cell repertoires in COVID-19. This CDR3 comprises 13 residues. V lost 5 bases to trimming and J lost 1 base, with 8 bases between them. Looked up from germline, CDR1 is MNHEY and CDR2 is SMNVEV (reference sequence). Method: immunoSEQ multiplex PCR; TCRdb's copy keeps in-frame clones and lacks some. Of fewer than 250,000 clones in the sample, around nine tenths were seen once. The receptor's source is a man aged 25-40 years in a cohort exposed to, infected with or recovered from COVID-19 (not recorded which). Material for sequencing was PBMCs or T cells enriched from blood (not recorded which). V usage is TRBV27 and J usage is TRBJ1-1; D not resolved. The CDR3, as DNA: TGTGCCAGCAGTCTCTACAGGAACACTGAAGCTTTCTTT. It codes for CASSLYRNTEAFF.